The next 29 T cell receptor beta chains were all read from a single sample in a study of cytotoxic CD8 clonotypes in ibrutinib-treated CLL. Clones were sequenced by immunoSEQ multiplex PCR, and TCRdb holds only the in-frame ones, with some missing. Seen here are tens of thousands of clones, more than 70% observed once, and the top ten hold roughly 7.5%. The source material was PBMCs, sampled at disease progression, from a patient treated with ibrutinib. These receptors were collected from a human donor with chronic lymphocytic leukemia.

This clone was recorded only once. The CDR3 reads CASSSPPRGGITTYEQYF. The CDR3 DNA sequence: TGTGCCAGCAGTTCCCCCCCGCGGGGGGGCATAACGACCTACGAGCAGTACTTC. The chain carries TRBV28 and TRBJ2-7; TRBD2 matches 9 bases. This CDR3 has 18 residues. Germline assignment: CDR1 MDHEN and CDR2 SYDVKM. J was trimmed by 2 bases and V by 4 bases; bases with no gene match: 15.

The chain has TRBV10-3 and TRBJ1-3; unclear D gene. V was pared by 10 bases and J by 0 bases, with 13 bases between. Per the germline V gene, CDR1 is ENHRY and CDR2 is SYGVKD. The CDR3 covers 14 residues. CDR3 nucleotides: TGTGCCACCCACTCGGTGAGCTCTGGAAACACCATATATTTT. Translating it yields CATHSVSSGNTIYF.

The chain carries TRBV11-2 and TRBJ2-7; TRBD1 matches at 7 bases. With 6 bases clipped from V and 4 bases from J, the junction kept 9 bases outside the gene matches. The germline gives CDR1 SGHAT, CDR2 FQNNGV. CDR3 length: 14 residues. CDR3 region: CASRNQRGRYEQYF. In DNA form, the CDR3 reads TGTGCCAGCAGGAATCAGAGGGGGCGATACGAGCAGTACTTC. Filled out from reference TRBV11-2 and TRBJ2-7, the complete variable domain reads EAGVAQSPRYKIIEKRQSVAFWCNPISGHATLYWYQQILGQGPKLLIQFQNNGVVDDSQLPKDRFSAERLKGVDSTLKIQPAKLEDSAVYLCASRNQRGRYEQYFGPGTRLTVT.

This chain links TRBV10-3 with TRBJ1-3; D is ambiguous. V was cut by 5 bases and J by 6 bases, with 11 bases left in between. From germline, CDR1 is ENHRY and CDR2 SYGVKD. CDR3 length equals 13 residues. The DNA for the CDR3 is TGTGCCATCAGTCCACCGGCGGCAAACACCATATATTTT. Protein sequence: CAISPPAANTIYF.

This sequence joins TRBV18 and TRBJ1-2; tentative D call: TRBD1 (6 bases). V was clipped by 2 bases and J by 6 bases, with 10 bases between them. CDR3 length: 13 residues. From germline, CDR1 is KGHSH and CDR2 LQKENI. The CDR3 DNA reads as TGTGCCAGCTCACCATCAGGGGACCATGGCTACACCTTC. Amino acids: CASSPSGDHGYTF. Complete variable domain (other parts from reference TRBV18 and TRBJ1-2): NAGVMQNPRHLVRRRGQEARLRCSPMKGHSHVYWYRQLPEEGLKFMVYLQKENIIDESGMPKERFSAEFPKEGPSILRIQQVVRGDSAAYFCASSPSGDHGYTFGSGTRLTVV.

In this sample, this clone turned up a few times. Here the CDR3 reads CASSESGYNSPLHF. For the CDR3, the DNA is TGTGCCAGCAGTGAATCGGGGTATAATTCACCCCTCCACTTT. The chain is built from TRBV25-1 and TRBJ1-6; D is undetermined. V lost 1 base and J 4 bases, leaving 5 bases between the germline ends. Germline V gene sequence: CDR1 MGHDK, CDR2 SYGVNS. CDR3 length equals 14 residues.

V is TRBV9 and J is TRBJ2-7; 8 nucleotides line up with TRBD2. The CDR3 runs to 16 residues. The V gene end was trimmed by 0 bases and the J gene end by 5 bases; junction bases not matched to a gene: 10. In germline, CDR1 is SGDLS, CDR2 YYNGEE. The CDR3 region is CASSVGGSGMGNEQYF. Written as DNA, the CDR3 is TGTGCCAGCAGCGTAGGTGGTAGCGGGATGGGGAACGAGCAGTACTTC.

The genes are TRBV7-9 and TRBJ1-2; D is perhaps TRBD1 (6 bases). This CDR3 has 15 amino acids. Trimming took 3 bases from V and 0 from J, leaving 11 bases between them. The germline gives CDR1 SEHNR, CDR2 FQNEAQ (reference sequence). The CDR3 here is CASSFTGSPNYGYTF. CDR3 coding DNA: TGTGCCAGCAGCTTCACAGGGAGTCCTAACTATGGCTACACCTTC.

The V and J genes are TRBV27 and TRBJ1-1; weak D call: TRBD1 (6 bases). The germline V gene encodes CDR1 MNHEY and CDR2 SMNVEV (reference sequence). The CDR3 sequence is 12 residues long. Trimming cost V 2 bases and J 5 bases, with 6 bases left between them. CDR3 protein: CASSLTGTEAFF. CDR3 bases: TGTGCCAGCAGTTTAACAGGGACTGAAGCTTTCTTT.

The chain uses TRBV6-5 and TRBJ1-2; D is possibly TRBD1 (6 bases). V was clipped by 0 bases and J by 8 bases, with 13 bases between them. In germline, CDR1 is MNHEY, CDR2 SVGAGI. This CDR3 is 14 amino acids long. CDR3 DNA sequence: TGTGCCAGCAGTTACTCAGGGGCACAGGGAGGCTACACCTTC. As protein: CASSYSGAQGGYTF.

This clone was observed once. The J gene is TRBJ1-3, the V gene TRBV29-1; D unresolved. There are 11 residues in the CDR3. The ends were cut back, 7 bases at V and 5 bases at J, with 9 bases in the middle. From germline, CDR1 is SQVTM and CDR2 ANQGSEA. The CDR3 coding sequence is TGCAGCGGTCGGGTCAGAAACACCATATATTTT. Protein: CSGRVRNTIYF.

This rearrangement joins TRBV30 to TRBJ2-7; the D gene is possibly TRBD1 (6 bases). Trimming pared 5 bases from V and 7 bases from J, leaving 15 bases between. Germline-derived CDR1 and CDR2 are GTSNPN and SVGIG (reference sequence). This CDR3 region has 12 residues. The CDR3 loop reads CAWDRDTREQYF. The CDR3 bases are TGTGCCTGGGACCGGGACACTCGGGAGCAGTACTTC.

The V and J genes are TRBV7-9 and TRBJ2-1; no firm D call. The CDR3 is 16 residues long. Germline CDR1 is SEHNR and CDR2 is FQNEAQ (reference sequence). Between the trimmed V and J ends, which lost 3 bases and 2 bases, there was a span of 14 bases. The chain's CDR3 is CASSFPLGKAYNEQFF. The CDR3 nucleotides are TGTGCCAGCAGCTTTCCGCTCGGAAAAGCCTACAATGAGCAGTTCTTC.

The V and J genes are TRBV7-2 and TRBJ2-1, with 10 bases matching TRBD2. The CDR3 has 15 amino acids. Germline trimming cut 6 bases from V and 5 bases from J; bases unmatched to any gene: 7. In germline, CDR1 is SGHTA, CDR2 FQGNSA. The CDR3 DNA reads TGTGCCAGCAGTTGGTTAGCGGGAGGAAACAATGAGCAGTTCTTC. It translates to CASSWLAGGNNEQFF. The whole variable domain, remainder taken from reference TRBV7-2 and TRBJ2-1, is GAGVSQSPSNKVTEKGKDVELRCDPISGHTALYWYRQSLGQGLEFLIYFQGNSAPDKSGLPSDRFSAERTGGSVSTLTIQRTQQEDSAVYLCASSWLAGGNNEQFFGPGTRLTVL.

The genes are TRBV29-1 and TRBJ1-3; D is undetermined. Germline loops: CDR1 SQVTM, CDR2 ANQGSEA. V was trimmed by 4 bases and J by 4 bases, leaving 8 bases between them. CDR3 length equals 12 residues. CDR3 sequence (DNA): TGCAGCGTTGCCTCCACGGGAAACACCATATATTTT. Its protein is CSVASTGNTIYF.

CDR3 protein: CASSHLSGLDYNEQFF. In DNA form, the CDR3 reads TGCGCCAGCAGCCACTTGTCGGGACTAGACTACAATGAGCAGTTCTTC. The chain joins TRBV4-1 to TRBJ2-1, with 8 bases matching TRBD2. CDR1 and CDR2 from the germline V gene are MGHRA and YSYEKL. V gave up 3 bases and J gave up 3 bases; unmatched junction bases: 7. The CDR3 extends over 16 amino acids.

The sample holds one count of this clone. This rearrangement joins TRBV5-1 to TRBJ1-2, with 7 bases identical to TRBD1. The CDR3 runs to 14 residues. Germline V lookup: CDR1 SGHRS, CDR2 YFSETQ. Germline trimming cut 3 bases from V and 2 bases from J; bases unmatched to any gene: 4. The CDR3 region is CASSWGTANYGYTF. The CDR3 coding sequence is TGCGCCAGCAGCTGGGGGACAGCAAACTATGGCTACACCTTC. The complete variable domain, with remaining parts taken from reference TRBV5-1 and TRBJ1-2, reads KAGVTQTPRYLIKTRGQQVTLSCSPISGHRSVSWYQQTPGQGLQFLFEYFSETQRNKGNFPGRFSGRQFSNSRSEMNVSTLELGDSALYLCASSWGTANYGYTFGSGTRLTVV.

The chain carries TRBV30 and TRBJ2-2; D gene unclear. The germline V gene has CDR1 GTSNPN and CDR2 SVGIG (reference sequence). This CDR3 region has 10 residues. Trimming stripped 5 bases from V and 7 bases from J, with 5 bases between. CDR3 sequence reads: CAWGLGELFF. CDR3 nucleotide sequence: TGTGCCTGGGGGCTCGGGGAGCTGTTTTTT.

This clone was recorded once. The V and J genes are TRBV29-1 and TRBJ2-3, with D tentatively TRBD1 (5 bases). The CDR3 loop spans 12 amino acids. Germline CDR1 SQVTM, CDR2 ANQGSEA. Between the trimmed V and J ends, which lost 7 bases and 2 bases, there was a span of 10 bases. The CDR3: CSADRSTDTQYF. CDR3 coding DNA: TGCAGCGCAGACAGATCCACAGATACGCAGTATTTT.

V is TRBV6-4 and J is TRBJ2-1; D is perhaps TRBD2 (5 bases). V lost 6 bases and J lost 4, with 16 bases in between. CDR1 is MRHNA, CDR2 SNTAGT, per germline. The CDR3 spans 15 residues. The CDR3, as DNA: TGTGCCAGCAGCCTAGAGGAGGTAGGATACAATGAGCAGTTCTTC. Protein product: CASSLEEVGYNEQFF.

The chain recombines TRBV2 with TRBJ1-5; no definite D call. There are 14 residues in the CDR3. V was shortened by 6 bases and J by 2 bases, with 11 bases between the two germline ends. CDR1 and CDR2 from the germline V gene are SNHLY and FYNNEI. CDR3 amino acids: CASRSTAGNQPQHF. The CDR3 DNA sequence: TGTGCCAGCAGATCAACAGCGGGCAATCAGCCCCAGCATTTT.

This clone was seen more than once but under ten times. The chain combines TRBV4-1 with TRBJ1-2; the match to TRBD1 covers 8 bases. Losses at the gene ends were 4 bases for V and 8 bases for J; bases not matched to a gene: 15. The CDR3 consists of 16 residues. Germline CDR1 reads MGHRA; CDR2 reads YSYEKL. The CDR3 here is CASSPPVHRGKRGYTF. The DNA of the CDR3 is TGCGCCAGCAGCCCCCCCGTGCACAGGGGGAAACGGGGCTACACCTTC.

This clone was recorded a few times. J is TRBJ2-2 and V is TRBV7-2; D possibly corresponds to TRBD1 (6 bases). The CDR3 length is 14 residues. CDR1 is SGHTA, CDR2 FQGNSA, per germline. The ends were cut back, 5 bases at V and 3 bases at J, with 10 bases in the middle. The CDR3 loop reads CASSGDTDTGELFF. The CDR3 DNA sequence: TGTGCCAGCAGCGGGGACACTGACACCGGGGAGCTGTTTTTT.

This clone was counted a single time. The CDR3 DNA follows: TGCAGCGTTGAGGCTAGGGTTTATGAGCAGTTCTTC. Amino acid sequence: CSVEARVYEQFF. This rearrangement joins TRBV29-1 to TRBJ2-1, with D uncertain. This CDR3 region has 12 residues. The germline V and J ends were trimmed by 3 bases and 8 bases, with 11 bases remaining between them. Germline CDR1 and CDR2: SQVTM and ANQGSEA.

This chain's CDR3 is CASSQDRPYRFSYEQYF. DNA for the CDR3: TGCGCCAGCAGCCAAGATAGGCCCTACCGTTTCTCCTACGAGCAGTACTTC. The chain uses TRBV4-1 and TRBJ2-7, with D unclear. CDR3 length equals 17 residues. V lost 0 bases, J lost 0 bases, and 15 bases lay in between. The germline V gene encodes CDR1 MGHRA and CDR2 YSYEKL.

The J gene is TRBJ2-7, the V gene TRBV5-1; 7 bases map to TRBD2. J gave up 2 bases and V 4 bases, and 9 bases lay outside the gene matches. The germline gives CDR1 SGHRS, CDR2 YFSETQ. The CDR3 has 15 residues. The CDR3 bases are TGCGCCAGCAGCACCCCTAGCGGTGCAACCTACGAGCAGTACTTC. Its protein is CASSTPSGATYEQYF.

Turning to this clone: Other DNA sequences in the same sample also yield this CDR3. The chain employs TRBV7-3 and TRBJ1-1; D may be TRBD1 (6 bases). The CDR3 runs to 13 residues. V was shortened by 6 bases and J by 1 base, with 9 bases between the two germline ends. Germline CDR1 and CDR2: SGHTA and FQGTGA. As DNA, the CDR3 is TGTGCCAGCAGACTACAGGGGAACACTGAAGCTTTCTTT. Protein: CASRLQGNTEAFF. The full variable domain, completed using reference TRBV7-3 and TRBJ1-1, is GAGVSQTPSNKVTEKGKYVELRCDPISGHTALYWYRQSLGQGPEFLIYFQGTGAADDSGLPNDRFFAVRPEGSVSTLKIQRTERGDSAVYLCASRLQGNTEAFFGQGTRLTVV.

A single count supports this clone. The J gene is TRBJ1-2, the V gene TRBV7-9; D unresolved. From germline, CDR1 is SEHNR and CDR2 FQNEAQ (reference sequence). The CDR3 runs to 10 residues. Trimming cost V 6 bases and J 2 bases, with 1 base left between them. The CDR3 DNA reads TGTGCCAGCAGGAACTATGGCTACACCTTC. Amino acids: CASRNYGYTF.

The chain uses TRBV5-8 and TRBJ2-7; D gene unclear. Germline V gene lookup returns CDR1 SGHTS and CDR2 YDEGEE. The CDR3 is made up of 12 amino acids. The V end lost 4 bases, the J end lost 3 bases, and 8 bases lay between the germline ends. DNA of the CDR3: TGTGCCAGCAGCGAATTGAACTACGAGCAGTACTTC. As protein: CASSELNYEQYF.